The subject of this entry is one TCR beta chain. The antigen is undetermined. Germline-derived CDR1 and CDR2 are SGHNT and YYREEE (reference sequence). J was trimmed by 11 bases and V by 2 bases; bases with no gene match: 15. CDR3 length: 15 amino acids. This entry comes from a study of cytomegalovirus exposure and HLA in healthy donors. General study findings and limits: Specificity of a few CMV-associated chains for CMV antigens was verified in vitro.

With 60 Vbeta and 13 Jbeta primers, the PCR was carried out. Profiling relied on immunoSEQ multiplex PCR, and the TCRdb table lists in-frame clones only, not all of them. The data hold under 200,000 clones, with roughly 80% observed a single time. The TCR comes from a male donor in good health and CMV-seropositive. The chain couples TRBV5-4 to TRBJ2-7; 8 positions match TRBD2. Sequencing used PBMCs. For the CDR3, the DNA is TGTGCCAGCAGCTTAACGGGGGGGATCGCGGGAGCAAAGTACTTC. Translation: CASSLTGGIAGAKYF.